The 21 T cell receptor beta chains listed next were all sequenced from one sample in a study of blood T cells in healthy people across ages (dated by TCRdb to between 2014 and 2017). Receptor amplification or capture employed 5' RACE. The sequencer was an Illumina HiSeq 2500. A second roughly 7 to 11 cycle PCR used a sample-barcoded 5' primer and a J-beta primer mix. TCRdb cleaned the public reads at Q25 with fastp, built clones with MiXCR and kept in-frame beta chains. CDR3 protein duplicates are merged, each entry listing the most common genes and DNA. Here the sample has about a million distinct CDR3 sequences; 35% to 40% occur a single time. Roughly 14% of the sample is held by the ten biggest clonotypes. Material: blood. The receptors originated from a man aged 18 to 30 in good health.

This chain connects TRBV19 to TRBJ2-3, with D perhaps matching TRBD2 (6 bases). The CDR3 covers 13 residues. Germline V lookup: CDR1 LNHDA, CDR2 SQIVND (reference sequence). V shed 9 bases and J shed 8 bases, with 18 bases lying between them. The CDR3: CASRDSLPSTQYF. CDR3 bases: TGTGCCAGCCGGGACTCCCTGCCCAGTACGCAGTATTTT.

CDR3: CASSPHATNEKLFF. The CDR3 nucleotides are TGTGCCAGCAGTCCGCACGCAACTAATGAAAAACTGTTTTTT. This chain uses TRBV7-2 with TRBJ1-4, with D uncertain. V was pared by 6 bases and J by 0 bases, with 8 bases between. CDR3 length: 14 residues. Germline CDR1 is SGHTA and CDR2 is FQGNSA.

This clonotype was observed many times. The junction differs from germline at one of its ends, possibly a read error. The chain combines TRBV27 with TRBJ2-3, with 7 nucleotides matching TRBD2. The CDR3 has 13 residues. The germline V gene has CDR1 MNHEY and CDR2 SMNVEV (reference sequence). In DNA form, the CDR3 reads TGCGCCAGCAGCTCGGGGGGACCAGATACGCAGTATTTT. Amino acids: CASSSGGPDTQYF.

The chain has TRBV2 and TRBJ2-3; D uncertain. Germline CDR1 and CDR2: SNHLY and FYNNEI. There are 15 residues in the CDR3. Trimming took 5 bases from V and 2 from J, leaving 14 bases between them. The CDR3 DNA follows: TGTGCCAGCAGTCCCTATCGGAGTAACACAGATACGCAGTATTTT. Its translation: CASSPYRSNTDTQYF.

The CDR3 spells CASSLEGLANEQFF. CDR3 DNA: TGTGCCAGCAGTCTAGAGGGACTAGCGAATGAGCAGTTCTTC. V and J are TRBV11-2 and TRBJ2-1; 10 bases are a match to TRBD2. The CDR3 covers 14 residues. V shed 6 bases and J 7 bases; nucleotides not matched to a gene: 6. The V gene's germline CDR1 is SGHAT and CDR2 FQNNGV.

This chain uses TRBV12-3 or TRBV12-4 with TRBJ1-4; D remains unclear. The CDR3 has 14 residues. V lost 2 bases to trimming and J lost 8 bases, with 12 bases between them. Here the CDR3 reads CASSLLALGEKLFF. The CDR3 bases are TGTGCCAGCAGTTTACTCGCATTGGGGGAAAAACTGTTTTTT.

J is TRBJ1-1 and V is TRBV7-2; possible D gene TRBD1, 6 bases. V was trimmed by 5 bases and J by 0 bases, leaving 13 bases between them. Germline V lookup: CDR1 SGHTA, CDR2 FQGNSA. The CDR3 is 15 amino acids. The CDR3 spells CASSKAGAMNTEAFF. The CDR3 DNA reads TGTGCCAGCAGCAAGGCAGGGGCTATGAACACTGAAGCTTTCTTT.

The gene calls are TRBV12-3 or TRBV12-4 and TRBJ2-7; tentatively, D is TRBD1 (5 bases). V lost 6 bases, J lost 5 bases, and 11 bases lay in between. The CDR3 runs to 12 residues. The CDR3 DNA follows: TGTGCCAGCAGAGACAGCGCCGACGAGCAGTACTTC. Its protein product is CASRDSADEQYF.

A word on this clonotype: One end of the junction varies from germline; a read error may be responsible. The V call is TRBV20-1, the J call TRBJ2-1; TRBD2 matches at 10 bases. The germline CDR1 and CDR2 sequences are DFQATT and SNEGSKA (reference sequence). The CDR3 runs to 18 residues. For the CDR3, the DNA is TGCAGTGCTGGAGGAGGGACTAGCGCGGTCAGTCTTTACAATGGGCAGTTCTTC. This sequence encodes CSAGGGTSAVSLYNGQFF.

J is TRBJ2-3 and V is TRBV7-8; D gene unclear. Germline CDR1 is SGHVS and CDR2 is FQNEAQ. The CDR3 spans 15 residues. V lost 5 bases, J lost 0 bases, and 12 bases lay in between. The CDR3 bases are TGTGCCAGCAGCCTAAGAACTTTCAGCACAGATACGCAGTATTTT. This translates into CASSLRTFSTDTQYF.

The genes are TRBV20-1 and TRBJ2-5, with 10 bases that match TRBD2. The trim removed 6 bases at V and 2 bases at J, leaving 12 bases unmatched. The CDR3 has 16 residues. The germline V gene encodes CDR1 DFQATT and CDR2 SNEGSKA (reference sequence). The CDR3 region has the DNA TGCAGTGCCAGACCCCTAGCGGGGGCTATTCAAGAGACCCAGTACTTC. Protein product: CSARPLAGAIQETQYF.

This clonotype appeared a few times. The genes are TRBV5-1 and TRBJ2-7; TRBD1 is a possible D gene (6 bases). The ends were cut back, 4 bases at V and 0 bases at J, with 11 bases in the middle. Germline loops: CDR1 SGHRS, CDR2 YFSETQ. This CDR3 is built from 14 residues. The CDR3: CASSVGHGSYEQYV. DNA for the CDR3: TGCGCCAGCAGCGTGGGACACGGCTCCTACGAGCAGTACGTC.

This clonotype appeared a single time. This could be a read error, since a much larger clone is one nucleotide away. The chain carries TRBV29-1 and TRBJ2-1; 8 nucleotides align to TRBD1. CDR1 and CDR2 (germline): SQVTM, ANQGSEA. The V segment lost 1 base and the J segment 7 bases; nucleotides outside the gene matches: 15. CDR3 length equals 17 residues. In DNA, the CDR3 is TGCAGCGTTGAAGCCCCAGCCGAGACAGGGGTAAAAAATGAGCAGTTCTTC. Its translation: CSVEAPAETGVKNEQFF.

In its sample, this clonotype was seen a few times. As DNA, the CDR3 is TGTGCCGCTCAGGGGGCGGGGAACACTGAAGCTTTCTTT. Encoded protein: CAAQGAGNTEAFF. The V gene is TRBV10-3, the J gene TRBJ1-1, with TRBD1 identical over 8 bases. The CDR3 loop spans 13 amino acids. CDR1 is ENHRY and CDR2 is SYGVKD in the germline V gene. The ends lost 11 bases at V and 1 base at J; junction bases unmatched: 6.

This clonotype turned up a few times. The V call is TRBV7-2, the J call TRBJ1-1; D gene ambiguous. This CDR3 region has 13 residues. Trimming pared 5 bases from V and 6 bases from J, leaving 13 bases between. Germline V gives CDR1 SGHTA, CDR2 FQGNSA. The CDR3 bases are TGTGCCAGCAGCGATCGACAATACCCTGAAGCTTTCTTT. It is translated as CASSDRQYPEAFF.

CDR3 residues: CSVGRRTNEKLFF. CDR3 DNA: TGCAGCGTTGGGAGGAGAACTAATGAAAAACTGTTTTTT. The chain is built from TRBV29-1 and TRBJ1-4; D ambiguous. V was shortened by 4 bases and J by 1 base, with 7 bases between the two germline ends. The V gene's germline CDR1 is SQVTM and CDR2 ANQGSEA. The CDR3 loop spans 13 amino acids.

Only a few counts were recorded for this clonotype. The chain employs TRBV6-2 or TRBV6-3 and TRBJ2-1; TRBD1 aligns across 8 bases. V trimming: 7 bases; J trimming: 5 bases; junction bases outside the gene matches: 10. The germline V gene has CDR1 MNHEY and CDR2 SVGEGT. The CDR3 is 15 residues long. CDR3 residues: CASTHRQGMDNEQFF. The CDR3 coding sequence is TGTGCCAGCACCCACCGACAGGGGATGGACAATGAGCAGTTCTTC.

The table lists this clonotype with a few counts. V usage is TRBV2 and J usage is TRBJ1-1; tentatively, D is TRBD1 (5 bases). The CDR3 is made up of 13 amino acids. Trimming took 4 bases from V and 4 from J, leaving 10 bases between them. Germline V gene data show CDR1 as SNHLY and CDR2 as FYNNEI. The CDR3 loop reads CASSVGVVTEAFF. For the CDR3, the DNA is TGTGCCAGCAGTGTAGGGGTGGTCACTGAAGCTTTCTTT.

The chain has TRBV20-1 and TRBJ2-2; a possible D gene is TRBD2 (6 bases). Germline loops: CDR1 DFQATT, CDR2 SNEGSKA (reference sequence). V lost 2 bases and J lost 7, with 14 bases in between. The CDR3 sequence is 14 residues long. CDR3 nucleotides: TGCAGTGCTAGATCACGGGGGATCGACGGGGAGCTGTTTTTT. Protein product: CSARSRGIDGELFF.

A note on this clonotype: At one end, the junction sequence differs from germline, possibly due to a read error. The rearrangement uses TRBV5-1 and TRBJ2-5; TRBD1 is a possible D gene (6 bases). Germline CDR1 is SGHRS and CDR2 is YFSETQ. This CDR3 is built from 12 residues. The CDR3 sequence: CTSSSNRAEQYF. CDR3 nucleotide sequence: TGCACCAGCAGCAGTAACAGGGCGGAGCAGTACTTC.

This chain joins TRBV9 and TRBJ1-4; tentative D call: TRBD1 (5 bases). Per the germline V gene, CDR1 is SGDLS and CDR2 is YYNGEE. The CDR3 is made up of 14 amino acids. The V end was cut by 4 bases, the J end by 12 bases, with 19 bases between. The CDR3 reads CASSPNSYLGELFF. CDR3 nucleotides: TGTGCCAGCAGCCCCAACAGCTACCTAGGGGAACTGTTTTTT.